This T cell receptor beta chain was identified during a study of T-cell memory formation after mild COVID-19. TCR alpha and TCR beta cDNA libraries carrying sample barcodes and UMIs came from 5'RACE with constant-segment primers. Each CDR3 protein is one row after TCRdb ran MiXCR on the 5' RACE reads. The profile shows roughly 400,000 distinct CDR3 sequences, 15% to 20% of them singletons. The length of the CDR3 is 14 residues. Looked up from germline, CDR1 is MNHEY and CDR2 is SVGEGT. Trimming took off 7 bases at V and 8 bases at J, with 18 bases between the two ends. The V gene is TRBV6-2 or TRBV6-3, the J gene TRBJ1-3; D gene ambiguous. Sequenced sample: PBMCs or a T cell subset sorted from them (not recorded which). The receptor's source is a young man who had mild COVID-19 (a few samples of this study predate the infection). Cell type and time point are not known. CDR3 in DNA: TGTGCCAGCAATCTCGAGGAACAGTGGGACACCATATATTTT. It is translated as CASNLEEQWDTIYF.